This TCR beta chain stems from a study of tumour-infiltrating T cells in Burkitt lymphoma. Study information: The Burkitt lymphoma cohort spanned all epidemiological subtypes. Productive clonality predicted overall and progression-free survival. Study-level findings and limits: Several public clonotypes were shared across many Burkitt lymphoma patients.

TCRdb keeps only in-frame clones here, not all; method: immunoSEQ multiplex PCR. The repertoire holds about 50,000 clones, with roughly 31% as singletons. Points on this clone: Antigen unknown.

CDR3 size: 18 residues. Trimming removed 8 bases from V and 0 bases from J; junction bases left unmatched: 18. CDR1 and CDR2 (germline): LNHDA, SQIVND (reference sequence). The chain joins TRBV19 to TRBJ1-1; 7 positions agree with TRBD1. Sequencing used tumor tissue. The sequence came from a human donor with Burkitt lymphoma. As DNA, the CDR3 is TGTGCCAGTTCTCGGTGGGGACAGATGAAGTGGGTGAACACTGAAGCTTTCTTT. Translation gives CASSRWGQMKWVNTEAFF.